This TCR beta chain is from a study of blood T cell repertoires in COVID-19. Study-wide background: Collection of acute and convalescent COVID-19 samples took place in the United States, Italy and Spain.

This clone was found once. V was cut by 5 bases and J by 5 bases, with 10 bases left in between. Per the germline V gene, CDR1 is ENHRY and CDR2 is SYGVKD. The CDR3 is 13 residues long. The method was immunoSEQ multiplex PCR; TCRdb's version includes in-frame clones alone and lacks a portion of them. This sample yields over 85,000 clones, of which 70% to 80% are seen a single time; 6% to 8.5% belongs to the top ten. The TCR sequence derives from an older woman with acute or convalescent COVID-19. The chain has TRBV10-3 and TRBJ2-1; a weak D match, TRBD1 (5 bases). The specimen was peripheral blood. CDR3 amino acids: CAISIRVDNEQFF. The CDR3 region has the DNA TGTGCCATCAGTATCAGGGTAGACAATGAGCAGTTCTTC.